This T cell receptor beta chain was identified in a study of blood T cell repertoires in COVID-19. Study as a whole: Spain, Italy and the United States supplied samples that represented acute and convalescent COVID-19. From T cells, B-cell-depleted T cells, or PBMCs came the material, which was cDNA or gDNA.

Source study methods: Quantification of nucleated cells was approximated via reference gene primer amplification. The table came from immunoSEQ multiplex PCR; TCRdb's copy has only in-frame clones and leaves some out. D and trimming were read from the DNA, whereas the V and J calls and clone size are those reported in that table. Of more than 85,000 clones in the sample, around 74% were seen once. Germline loops: CDR1 SNHLY, CDR2 FYNNEI. The V and J ends lost 2 bases and 0 bases respectively, with 8 bases between them. There are 15 residues in the CDR3. This rearrangement joins TRBV2 to TRBJ1-5, with D unclear. Sequencing was done on a sample of peripheral blood. The clonotype was recovered from a woman between 65 and 79 years old with acute or convalescent COVID-19. The CDR3 here is CASSELSYSNQPQHF. CDR3 bases: TGTGCCAGCAGTGAATTGAGCTATAGCAATCAGCCCCAGCATTTT.